This T cell receptor (beta chain) was identified in a study of blood T cell repertoires in COVID-19. Germline V gene lookup returns CDR1 LGHDT and CDR2 YNNKEL (reference sequence). CDR3 length: 13 residues. With 1 base removed from V and 4 bases from J, the gap between germline ends came to 7 bases. Data came from immunoSEQ multiplex PCR; TCRdb stores just in-frame clones and leaves some out. The top ten hold 1.5% to 2% of the sample, which has more than 250,000 clones, about 83% seen once. The rearrangement joins TRBV3-1 (or the pseudogene TRBV3-2) to TRBJ2-5, with D uncertain. The TCR originated in a woman between 50 and 59 years old with acute or convalescent COVID-19. Sequenced material: peripheral blood. The CDR3 DNA sequence: TGTGCCAGCAGCCAAGCGAGTCGAGAGACCCAGTACTTC. This encodes CASSQASRETQYF.